These 29 T cell receptor beta chains share one sample of origin, sequenced in a study of Ad26.COV2.S vaccination and SARS-CoV-2 variants. As for treatment: over 15 received Ad26.COV2.S at low or high dose, single or two shots; several received placebo; per-sample allocation not given. Collection of the samples took place on day 63 after the first injection of vaccine or placebo. Using immunoSEQ multiplex PCR, the repertoire was profiled, and TCRdb retains in-frame clones only, with some absent. The table records some 400,000 clones, 75% to 90% of them present only once. The starting material was peripheral blood, obtained in a trial of Ad26.COV2.S vaccine versus placebo. These TCRs come from a person between 18 and 60 years old who received the Ad26.COV2.S COVID-19 vaccine or a placebo.

This chain connects TRBV5-4 to TRBJ2-5, with 8 bases lining up with TRBD1. The CDR3 is 15 amino acids. Germline lookup yields CDR1 SGHNT and CDR2 YYREEE (reference sequence). J gave up 7 bases and V 3 bases, and 11 bases lay outside the gene matches. CDR3 DNA: TGTGCCAGCAGCTCCAAGACAGGGGCGGAGGGGACCCAGTACTTC. Protein product: CASSSKTGAEGTQYF.

The V gene is TRBV5-1, the J gene TRBJ2-2; TRBD2 matches 7 bases. The J segment lost 7 bases and the V segment lost 0 bases, leaving 6 bases of the junction unmatched. This CDR3 comprises 15 residues. Germline CDR1 and CDR2: SGHRS and YFSETQ. The CDR3 spells CASSLGGGSSGELFF. The CDR3 nucleotides are TGCGCCAGCAGCTTGGGCGGCGGGAGTAGCGGGGAGCTGTTTTTT.

The chain joins TRBV18 to TRBJ2-2; 10 nucleotides match TRBD2. With 0 bases clipped from V and 5 bases from J, the junction kept 6 bases outside the gene matches. The V gene's germline CDR1 is KGHSH and CDR2 LQKENI. The CDR3 has 17 residues. The CDR3 sequence: CASSPPSSGSRTGELFF. CDR3 nucleotides: TGTGCCAGCTCACCACCGTCTAGCGGGAGTAGAACCGGGGAGCTGTTTTTT.

The chain links TRBV7-2 to TRBJ2-5; 12 nucleotides match TRBD1. Germline-derived CDR1 and CDR2 are SGHTA and FQGNSA. This CDR3 has 16 residues. Trimming at V came to 6 bases and at J to 6 bases, leaving 11 bases not matched to a gene. The CDR3 is CASSFPGQGARKTQYF. The CDR3 DNA follows: TGTGCCAGCAGTTTTCCGGGACAGGGGGCAAGGAAGACCCAGTACTTC.

The chain combines TRBV14 with TRBJ2-1; no clear D gene. Germline CDR1 SGHDN, CDR2 FVKESK. Trimming pared 1 base from V and 10 bases from J, leaving 17 bases between. The length of the CDR3 is 15 residues. CDR3 residues: CASSQGGSYLGEQFF. The CDR3 nucleotides read TGTGCCAGCAGCCAAGGTGGCAGCTACCTGGGGGAGCAGTTCTTC.

The chain uses TRBV24-1 and TRBJ2-5; 10 nucleotides match TRBD1. The CDR3 spans 15 residues. The V gene end was trimmed by 4 bases and the J gene end by 5 bases; junction bases not matched to a gene: 6. In germline, CDR1 is KGHDR, CDR2 SFDVKD. The CDR3 DNA sequence: TGTGCCACCAGTGACCAGGACAGGGGGGGGGAGACCCAGTACTTC. It is translated as CATSDQDRGGETQYF.

This chain connects TRBV20-1 to TRBJ2-7, with D perhaps matching TRBD1 (5 bases). The germline V and J ends were trimmed by 3 bases and 6 bases, with 12 bases remaining between them. The germline CDR1 and CDR2 sequences are DFQATT and SNEGSKA (reference sequence). This CDR3 has 12 residues. The CDR3, as DNA: TGCAGTGCTAGTGGCCAGGGTGCCGAGCAGTACTTC. Amino acids: CSASGQGAEQYF.

The genes are TRBV7-7 and TRBJ1-5, with D hard to call. CDR1 is SSHAT and CDR2 is FNYEAQ in the germline V gene (reference sequence). With 1 base removed from V and 6 bases from J, the gap between germline ends came to 4 bases. The CDR3 is 12 residues long. The CDR3 spells CASSLVCQPQHF. The CDR3 DNA reads TGTGCCAGCAGCTTAGTGTGTCAGCCCCAGCATTTT.

This chain connects TRBV7-9 to TRBJ1-2; TRBD1 aligns across 9 bases. The CDR3 extends over 14 amino acids. The V gene end was trimmed by 6 bases and the J gene end by 7 bases; junction bases not matched to a gene: 9. The germline V gene encodes CDR1 SEHNR and CDR2 FQNEAQ (reference sequence). The CDR3 spells CASSYTGGAGGYTF. The CDR3 nucleotides are TGTGCCAGCAGTTATACAGGGGGCGCGGGTGGCTACACCTTC.

The V call is TRBV25-1, the J call TRBJ2-7; 7 bases are shared with TRBD1. The CDR3 consists of 13 residues. With 4 bases clipped from V and 4 bases from J, the junction kept 4 bases outside the gene matches. The germline gives CDR1 MGHDK, CDR2 SYGVNS. The CDR3 region has the DNA TGTGCCAGCAGTGGAGGGACAGCTTACGAGCAGTACTTC. Translating gives CASSGGTAYEQYF.

The chain employs TRBV28 and TRBJ1-1; 7 bases are shared with TRBD1. Unmatched junction bases numbered 2, after V lost 3 bases and J lost 7 bases. The CDR3 contains 12 residues. CDR1 is MDHEN and CDR2 is SYDVKM in the germline V gene. CDR3 amino acids: CASSLRTGEAFF. The CDR3 DNA is TGTGCCAGCAGTTTGCGGACAGGTGAAGCTTTCTTT.

The chain joins TRBV5-6 to TRBJ2-7; 10 bases match TRBD2. Germline CDR1 is SGHDT and CDR2 is YYEEEE. Losses at the gene ends were 0 bases for V and 3 bases for J; bases not matched to a gene: 6. The CDR3 runs to 16 residues. The CDR3 DNA is TGTGCCAGCAGCTTGGGGAGCGGGAGGGCCGACTACGAGCAGTACTTC. Its translation: CASSLGSGRADYEQYF.

V and J are TRBV11-3 and TRBJ2-3; D gene uncertain. Per the germline V gene, CDR1 is SGHNT and CDR2 is YENEEA. The CDR3 has 14 residues. V dropped 0 bases and J dropped 6 bases, with 10 bases sitting between them. CDR3 bases: TGTGCCAGCAGCTTAGATCCTACGAGGGATACGCAGTATTTT. Protein: CASSLDPTRDTQYF.

The V gene is TRBV6-2 or TRBV6-3, the J gene TRBJ1-5, with D unclear. The CDR3 is 14 amino acids. Per germline, CDR1 MNHEY and CDR2 SVGEGT. V dropped 2 bases and J dropped 3 bases, with 8 bases sitting between them. The chain's CDR3 is CASSYDGNNQPQHF. CDR3 coding DNA: TGTGCCAGCAGTTACGACGGAAACAATCAGCCCCAGCATTTT.

About this clone itself: The sample has other DNA sequences that encode this CDR3 too. The V call is TRBV20-1, the J call TRBJ1-2; 10 positions agree with TRBD1. Germline V CDR1 and CDR2: DFQATT, SNEGSKA (reference sequence). CDR3 length equals 12 residues. V lost 3 bases and J lost 8; bases outside the gene matches: 3. CDR3 region: CSASGDRGGYTF. As DNA, the CDR3 is TGCAGTGCTAGTGGGGACAGGGGCGGCTACACCTTC.

V and J are TRBV28 and TRBJ2-7; tentatively, D is TRBD2 (6 bases). With 2 bases removed from V and 3 bases from J, the gap between germline ends came to 8 bases. This CDR3 has 13 amino acids. CDR1 and CDR2 from the germline V gene are MDHEN and SYDVKM. Here the CDR3 DNA reads TGTGCCAGCAGTTTAGGGGGGTACTACGAGCAGTACTTC. It codes for CASSLGGYYEQYF.

This clone was recorded once. The chain carries TRBV9 and TRBJ1-6, with a weak D call TRBD1 (5 bases). The V gene lost 3 bases and the J gene lost 9 bases, with 16 bases spanning the gap. Per germline, CDR1 SGDLS and CDR2 YYNGEE. This CDR3 has 15 amino acids. The CDR3 is CASSADGGVRSPLHF. CDR3 nucleotide sequence: TGTGCCAGCAGCGCCGACGGGGGTGTACGTTCACCCCTCCACTTT.

V usage is TRBV5-8 and J usage is TRBJ1-5, with TRBD1 as a possible D gene (5 bases). V was pared by 5 bases and J by 7 bases, with 13 bases between. The CDR3 contains 13 residues. Germline V gene data show CDR1 as SGHTS and CDR2 as YDEGEE. This CDR3 is CASRWGFGQPQHF. In DNA, the CDR3 is TGTGCCAGCAGATGGGGGTTTGGGCAGCCCCAGCATTTT.

This clone has a count of ten or more. V and J are TRBV7-9 and TRBJ1-6; D might be TRBD1 (6 bases). From germline, CDR1 is SEHNR and CDR2 FQNEAQ (reference sequence). The V end lost 1 base, the J end lost 4 bases, and 8 bases lay between the germline ends. The CDR3 length is 15 residues. CDR3 in DNA: TGTGCCAGCAGCTTAGGCAGGGGTTATAATTCACCCCTCCACTTT. As protein: CASSLGRGYNSPLHF.

In this sample, this clone turned up once. The rearrangement links TRBV11-3 to TRBJ2-7; 15 bases agree with TRBD2. J was trimmed by 0 bases and V by 0 bases; bases with no gene match: 6. This CDR3 contains 19 residues. CDR1 and CDR2 (germline): SGHNT, YENEEA. The CDR3 DNA reads as TGTGCCAGCAGCTTAGATCTGGGACTAGCGGGAGGTTCCTCCTACGAGCAGTACTTC. Translated: CASSLDLGLAGGSSYEQYF.

Only one count was recorded for this clone. The V gene is TRBV5-1, the J gene TRBJ1-2; 11 nucleotides align to TRBD1. The trim removed 4 bases at V and 3 bases at J, leaving 8 bases unmatched. The CDR3 runs 16 residues. Per the germline V gene, CDR1 is SGHRS and CDR2 is YFSETQ. CDR3 loop: CASSISGTGGDYGYTF. CDR3 in DNA: TGCGCCAGCAGCATTTCCGGGACAGGGGGAGACTATGGCTACACCTTC.

This chain connects TRBV4-2 to TRBJ2-3; TRBD2 matches 10 bases. CDR1 LGHNA and CDR2 YNFKEQ come from the germline V gene. CDR3 size: 16 residues. J lost 0 bases, V lost 3 bases, and 3 bases had no gene match. CDR3 residues: CASSQGTSASTDTQYF. As DNA, the CDR3 is TGTGCCAGCAGCCAGGGGACTAGCGCCAGCACAGATACGCAGTATTTT.

The chain couples TRBV6-1 to TRBJ2-3, with D perhaps matching TRBD2 (6 bases). Germline CDR1 is MNHNS and CDR2 is SASEGT. Deletions cut 4 bases from V and 4 bases from J, with 18 bases between. There are 16 residues in the CDR3. In DNA, the CDR3 is TGTGCCAGCAGTGCGAGGGGAGGTCTTCGGGCAGATACGCAGTATTTT. This codes for CASSARGGLRADTQYF.

This chain uses TRBV5-1 with TRBJ2-2, with TRBD2 matching over 11 bases. CDR3 length equals 16 residues. The trim removed 4 bases at V and 7 bases at J, leaving 9 bases unmatched. From germline, CDR1 is SGHRS and CDR2 YFSETQ. The CDR3 reads CASSPLAGGGHGELFF. The CDR3 DNA reads as TGCGCCAGCAGCCCGCTAGCGGGAGGAGGTCACGGGGAGCTGTTTTTT.

The V and J genes are TRBV10-3 and TRBJ1-5, with a tentative D call TRBD1 (5 bases). CDR3 size: 13 residues. V lost 2 bases and J 5 bases, leaving 7 bases between the germline ends. In germline, CDR1 is ENHRY, CDR2 SYGVKD. The DNA for the CDR3 is TGTGCCATCAGTGAGGCAGGGTATCAGCCCCAGCATTTT. This translates into CAISEAGYQPQHF.

The J gene is TRBJ2-1, the V gene TRBV29-1, with 9 bases lining up with TRBD2. Germline trimming cut 5 bases from V and 1 base from J; bases unmatched to any gene: 6. CDR1 and CDR2 from the germline V gene are SQVTM and ANQGSEA. This CDR3 has 15 amino acids. CDR3 in amino acids: CSVLRGLASYNEQFF. CDR3 coding DNA: TGCAGCGTTCTCCGGGGACTAGCATCCTACAATGAGCAGTTCTTC.

This chain links TRBV5-1 with TRBJ1-1, with TRBD1 identical over 8 bases. With 0 bases clipped from V and 4 bases from J, the junction kept 5 bases outside the gene matches. The CDR3 loop spans 15 amino acids. The germline V gene has CDR1 SGHRS and CDR2 YFSETQ. CDR3 sequence: CASSLGPTGGTEAFF. The CDR3 nucleotides are TGCGCCAGCAGCTTGGGCCCCACAGGGGGCACTGAAGCTTTCTTT.

The chain is built from TRBV6-4 and TRBJ2-1; D perhaps matches TRBD1 (6 bases). V was trimmed by 0 bases and J by 0 bases, leaving 9 bases between them. CDR1 is MRHNA and CDR2 is SNTAGT in the germline V gene. CDR3 length: 16 residues. The CDR3 sequence: CASSDSGHRSYNEQFF. The CDR3, as DNA: TGTGCCAGCAGTGACTCGGGACATCGCTCCTACAATGAGCAGTTCTTC.

V gene TRBV5-1 combines with J gene TRBJ2-7; D unclear. The CDR3 spans 14 residues. V was shortened by 0 bases and J by 0 bases, with 7 bases between the two germline ends. The germline V gene has CDR1 SGHRS and CDR2 YFSETQ. DNA for the CDR3: TGCGCCAGCAGCTTGGTTACGGGCTCCTACGAGCAGTACTTC. Its protein product is CASSLVTGSYEQYF.